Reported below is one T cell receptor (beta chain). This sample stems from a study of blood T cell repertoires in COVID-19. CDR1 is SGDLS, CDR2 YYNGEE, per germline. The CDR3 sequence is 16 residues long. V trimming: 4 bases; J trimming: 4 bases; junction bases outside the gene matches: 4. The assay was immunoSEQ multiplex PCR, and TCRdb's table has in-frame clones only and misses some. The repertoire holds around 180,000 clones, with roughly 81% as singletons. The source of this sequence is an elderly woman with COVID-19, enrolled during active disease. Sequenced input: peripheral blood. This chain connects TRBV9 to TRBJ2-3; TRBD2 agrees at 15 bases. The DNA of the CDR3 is TGTGCCAGCAGCATACGGACTAGCGGGGGGGCAGATACGCAGTATTTT. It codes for CASSIRTSGGADTQYF.